The T cell receptor beta chain under discussion was sequenced for a study of a mutant IDH1 vaccine in newly diagnosed glioma. Only in-frame clones appear in the TCRdb table, and some are missing; sequencing was by immunoSEQ multiplex PCR. The repertoire holds more than 35,000 clones, with 75% to 85% as singletons. Time point of the sample: week 23, last vaccination. In every dose of vaccine, 300 ug of mutant IDH1 20-mer peptide was given alongside topical imiquimod. The ends lost 6 bases at V and 7 bases at J; junction bases unmatched: 21. The CDR3 covers 19 residues. Germline V gene lookup returns CDR1 LGHNA and CDR2 YSLEER. Details on this clone: Its cognate antigen is unknown.

The chain links TRBV4-3 to TRBJ2-7; 13 bases match TRBD2. The starting material was PBMCs, obtained from a glioma patient whose treatment included an IDH1 peptide vaccine. The sequence was obtained from a man in his forties with glioma. The CDR3 nucleotides are TGCGCCAGCAGTACTACTAGCGGGAGGGCCGATCCTCCCTTAGGAGAGCAGTACTTC. Translation: CASSTTSGRADPPLGEQYF.